These T cell receptor beta chains were read from a single sample in a study of identifying expanded T cells in peripheral blood. Only in-frame clones appear in the TCRdb table, and some are missing; sequencing was by immunoSEQ multiplex PCR. The sample comprises approximately 58,000 clones, around four fifths of which are singletons, and around a sixth rests with the top ten. Input material: blood. The receptor source for this set is a person aged 18 to 70 in good health. Each CDR3 is given with its conserved first and last residue. D genes are given only for firm matches. Only part of the rows carry a size: once, few, many, or a class if the clone is expanded.

v_gene	d_gene	abundance	j_gene	CDR3nt	CDR3aa
TRBV6-5	.	few	TRBJ2-1	TGTGCCAGCACCCACCCGGGCGGGCAGTACAGTGAGCAGTTCTTC	CASTHPGGQYSEQFF
TRBV30	.	.	TRBJ1-5	TGTGCCTGGAGTGAGGGGCAGACTCTCAATCAGCCCCAGCATTTT	CAWSEGQTLNQPQHF
TRBV27	TRBD1	few	TRBJ1-2	TGTGCCAGCAGTCCCGGGACAGGGTTTGGCTACACCTTC	CASSPGTGFGYTF
TRBV9	TRBD2	.	TRBJ2-5	TGTGCCAGCAGCGTTAGCGGGGGGGCTGGGGAGACCCAGTACTTC	CASSVSGGAGETQYF
TRBV4-1	TRBD1	.	TRBJ2-3	TGCGCCAGCAGGGAACCAGGGACAGCCACAGATACGCAGTATTTT	CASREPGTATDTQYF
TRBV4-1	TRBD1	.	TRBJ1-1	TGCGCCAGCAGCCATGGGACAGGGGGAGGGAACACTGAAGCTTTCTTT	CASSHGTGGGNTEAFF
TRBV5-8	TRBD2	.	TRBJ2-3	TGTGCCAGCAGCTTGGACGGTTTAGCGGGAGATACGCAGTATTTT	CASSLDGLAGDTQYF
TRBV4-2	.	.	TRBJ2-3	TGTGCCAGCAGCCAAGAAGAAAGGGCTGGCACAGATACGCAGTATTTT	CASSQEERAGTDTQYF
TRBV9	TRBD1	.	TRBJ1-2	TGTGCCAGCAGCGTAGGCGACAGGGCCAGAGGCTACACCTTC	CASSVGDRARGYTF
TRBV9	.	.	TRBJ2-3	TGTGCCAGCAGCGCCTACCATAGTGATACGCAGTATTTT	CASSAYHSDTQYF
TRBV29-1	.	.	TRBJ1-1	TGCAGCGTGAGGACGTCACTCACTGAAGCTTTCTTT	CSVRTSLTEAFF
TRBV5-1	.	.	TRBJ1-1	TGCGCCAGCAGCTCGGACCAGGGAAGGAGGGAAGCTTTCTTT	CASSSDQGRREAFF
TRBV4-1	.	.	TRBJ2-1	TGCGCCAGCAGCCAAGAGGAAGGGGTGTCTACCTACAATGAGCAGTTCTTC	CASSQEEGVSTYNEQFF
TRBV10-1	.	.	TRBJ2-2	TGCGCCAGCAGCTTAGGATGGACCGGGGAGCTGTTTTTT	CASSLGWTGELFF
TRBV14	TRBD2	.	TRBJ2-7	TGTGCCAGCAGCCCCATAAGGGGGACTAGCGGAACCTACGAGCAGTACTTC	CASSPIRGTSGTYEQYF
TRBV25-1	.	.	TRBJ1-2	TGTGCCAGCAGTGAAGTTGGGTTCTACTTC	CASSEVGFYF
TRBV7-9	.	.	TRBJ1-2	TGTGCCAGCAGCTTAGTAGGGTCCAACGGGGGCTACACCTTC	CASSLVGSNGGYTF
TRBV21-1	.	once	TRBJ2-7	TGTGCCAGCAGCAAAGGTAGGGGCGAGCAGTACTTC	CASSKGRGEQYF
TRBV7-8	.	.	TRBJ1-6	TGTGCCAGCAGCTTGGATCTCCCAGTTCCACCCCTCCACTTT	CASSLDLPVPPLHF
TRBV2	TRBD1	few	TRBJ1-2	TGTGCCAGCCTTCTCTTACAGGGGACCTATGGCTACACCTTC	CASLLLQGTYGYTF
TRBV11-3	.	once	TRBJ2-3	TGTGCCAGCAGCTACTTAGGGCTAGTCGATACGCAGTATTTT	CASSYLGLVDTQYF
TRBV19	TRBD1	.	TRBJ2-5	TGTGCCAGTAGTATTTCCCAGGGGGCCAGGGAGACCCAGTACTTC	CASSISQGARETQYF
TRBV27	.	.	TRBJ1-5	TGTGCCAGCAGTTTATCCCCGGGTCTGAATCAGCCCCAGCATTTT	CASSLSPGLNQPQHF
TRBV6-1	TRBD1	.	TRBJ2-6	TGTGCCAGCAGCGCGACAGGGACCGGGGCCAACGTCCTGACTTTC	CASSATGTGANVLTF
TRBV13	.	.	TRBJ1-1	TGTGCCAGCAGCTGGAGGGACGTCGTGAACACTGAAGCTTTCTTT	CASSWRDVVNTEAFF
TRBV7-2	TRBD1	.	TRBJ2-3	TGTGCCAGCAGCATTAACAGGGGCGCAGATACGCAGTATTTT	CASSINRGADTQYF
TRBV4-1	.	.	TRBJ2-4	TGCGCTAGCAGCCAAGGGGGCAAAAACATTCAGTACTTC	CASSQGGKNIQYF
TRBV5-4	TRBD1	.	TRBJ2-6	TGTGCCAGCAGCCCTTCACAGGGGACACTGGGAGGGGCCAACGTCCTGACTTTC	CASSPSQGTLGGANVLTF
TRBV6-1	.	.	TRBJ2-1	TGTGCCAGCAGCCGGGATCAGACCTACAATGAGCAGTTCTTC	CASSRDQTYNEQFF
TRBV7-8	.	.	TRBJ1-6	TGTGCCAGCAGCTTAGTGGGACTAAATAATTCACCCCTCCACTTT	CASSLVGLNNSPLHF
TRBV7-9	.	.	TRBJ2-6	TGTGCCAGCAGCCCAGCCGGGTCTGGGGCCAACGTCCTGACTTTC	CASSPAGSGANVLTF
TRBV7-7	.	once	TRBJ2-1	TGTGCCAGCAGCTCGCAGGGGAGGAGTGAGCAGTTCTTC	CASSSQGRSEQFF
TRBV13	TRBD2	.	TRBJ2-5	TGTGCCAGCAGCCCCGGGACTAGCGGGGAAGAGACCCAGTACTTC	CASSPGTSGEETQYF
TRBV28	.	.	TRBJ2-5	TGTGCCAGCCAGAAGTCGAAAGAGACCCAGTACTTC	CASQKSKETQYF
TRBV9	.	.	TRBJ2-7	TGTGCCAGCAGCCCCGGGGACCTAGACTACGAGCAGTACTTC	CASSPGDLDYEQYF
TRBV19	.	.	TRBJ1-5	TGTGCCAGTAGTATCGGTGTCTGGGCAGGCCTAAATCAGCCCCAGCATTTT	CASSIGVWAGLNQPQHF
TRBV29-1	.	.	TRBJ2-3	TGCAGCGTGGGGAGCACAGATACGCAGTATTTT	CSVGSTDTQYF
TRBV18	TRBD2	.	TRBJ2-4	TGTGCCAGCTCACCAGCTAGCGGGAGGAGCGGCAAAAACATTCAGTACTTC	CASSPASGRSGKNIQYF
TRBV5-8	TRBD2	few	TRBJ2-3	TGTGCCAGCAGCTTGACTAGCGGTACAGATACGCAGTATTTT	CASSLTSGTDTQYF
TRBV19	.	once	TRBJ2-3	TGTGCCAGTAGTATAGCCAACGGAGACACAGATACGCAGTATTTT	CASSIANGDTDTQYF
TRBV2	.	.	TRBJ1-5	TGTGCCAGCAACAGTAACAGGGGCAATCAGCCCCAGCATTTT	CASNSNRGNQPQHF
TRBV5-5	.	.	TRBJ1-2	TGTGCCAGCACCCTTCGGTGGGAGGGTGGTGGCTACACCTTC	CASTLRWEGGGYTF
TRBV5-1	.	.	TRBJ2-7	TGCGCCAGCAGCTCAATGTGGGGTGGGGACTACGAGCAGTACTTC	CASSSMWGGDYEQYF